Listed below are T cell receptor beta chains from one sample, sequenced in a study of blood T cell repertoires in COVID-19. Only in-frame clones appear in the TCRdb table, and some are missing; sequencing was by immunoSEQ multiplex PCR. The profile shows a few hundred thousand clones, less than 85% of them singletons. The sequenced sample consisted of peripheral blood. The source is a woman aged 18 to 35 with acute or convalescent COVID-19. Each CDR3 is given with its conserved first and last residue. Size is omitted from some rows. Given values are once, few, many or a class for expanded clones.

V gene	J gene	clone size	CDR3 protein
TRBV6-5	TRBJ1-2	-	CASQGAEGYTF
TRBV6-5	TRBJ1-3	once	CASSYSIGSSGNTIYF
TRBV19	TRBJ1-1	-	CASPSPAGDTEAFF
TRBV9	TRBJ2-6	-	CASSVQPGQGASGANVLTF
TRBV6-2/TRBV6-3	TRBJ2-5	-	CASSPGVRETQYF
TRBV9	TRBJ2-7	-	CASSGLNSYEQYF
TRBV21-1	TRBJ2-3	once	CAPKGRGGADTQYF
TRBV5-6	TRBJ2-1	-	CASSSGVSTANEQFF
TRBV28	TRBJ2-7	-	CASSFQEQYF
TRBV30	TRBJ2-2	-	CAWVLGGRLSGELFF
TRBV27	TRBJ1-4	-	CASSPQGVNEKLFF
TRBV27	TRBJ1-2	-	CASSPPGAGGYTF